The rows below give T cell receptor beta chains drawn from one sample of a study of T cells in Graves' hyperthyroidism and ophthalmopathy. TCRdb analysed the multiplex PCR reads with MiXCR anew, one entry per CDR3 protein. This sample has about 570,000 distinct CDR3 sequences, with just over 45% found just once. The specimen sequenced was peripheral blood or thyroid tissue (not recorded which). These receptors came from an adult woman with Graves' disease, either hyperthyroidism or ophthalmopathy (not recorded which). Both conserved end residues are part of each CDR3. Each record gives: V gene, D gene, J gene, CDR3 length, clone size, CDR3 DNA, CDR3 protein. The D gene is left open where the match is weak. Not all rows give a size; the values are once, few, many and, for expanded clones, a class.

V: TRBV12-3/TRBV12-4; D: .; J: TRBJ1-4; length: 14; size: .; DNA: TGTGCCAGCAGTCCCGGGACATTAAAAGAAAAACTGTTTTTT; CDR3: CASSPGTLKEKLFF
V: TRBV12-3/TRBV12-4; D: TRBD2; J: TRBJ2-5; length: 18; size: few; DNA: TGTGCCAGCAGTTCGCTTAAGCCCGGGACTAGCGCCAAAGAGACCCAGTACTTC; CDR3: CASSSLKPGTSAKETQYF
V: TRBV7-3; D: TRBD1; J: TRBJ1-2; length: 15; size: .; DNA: TGTGCCAGCAGCTTAACCCCAGGGGGCAGCTATGGCTACACCTTC; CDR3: CASSLTPGGSYGYTF
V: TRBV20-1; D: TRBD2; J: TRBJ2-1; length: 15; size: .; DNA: TGCAGTGCTAGGACTTGGGGACTAGCGGGCGTCGAGCAGTTCTTC; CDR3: CSARTWGLAGVEQFF
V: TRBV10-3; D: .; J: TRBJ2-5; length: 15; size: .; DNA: TGTGCCATCAGTGAGGAGGGGATGATGGGAGAGACCCAGTACTTC; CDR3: CAISEEGMMGETQYF
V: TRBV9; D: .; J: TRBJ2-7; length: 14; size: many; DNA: TGTGCCAGCAGCGTAGAGGCATTCTCCTACGAGCAGTACTTC; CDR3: CASSVEAFSYEQYF
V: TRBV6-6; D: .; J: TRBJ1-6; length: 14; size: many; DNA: TGTGCCAGCCGACAAAGACCGGGGAAAACACCCCTCCACTTT; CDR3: CASRQRPGKTPLHF
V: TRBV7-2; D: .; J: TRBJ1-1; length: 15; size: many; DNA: TGTGCCAGCAGCTTCGGTCCCAACCTGAACACTGAAGCTTTCTTT; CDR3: CASSFGPNLNTEAFF
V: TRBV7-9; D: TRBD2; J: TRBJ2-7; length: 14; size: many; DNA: TGTGCCAGCAGCCGTAGCGGGCCTGCCTACGAGCAGTACTTC; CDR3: CASSRSGPAYEQYF
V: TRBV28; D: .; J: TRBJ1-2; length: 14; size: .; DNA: TGTGCCAGCGGCCGTTCAGGGATGAGCTATGGCTACACCTTC; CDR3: CASGRSGMSYGYTF
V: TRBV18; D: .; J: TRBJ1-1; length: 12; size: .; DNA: TGTGCCGGCTCACCATCGGGGGTTGAAGCTTTCTTT; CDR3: CAGSPSGVEAFF
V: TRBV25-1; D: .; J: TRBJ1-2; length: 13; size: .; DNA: TGTGCCAGCACGAAGACAGAGGGCTATGGCTACACCTTC; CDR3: CASTKTEGYGYTF
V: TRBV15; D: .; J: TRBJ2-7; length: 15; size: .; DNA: TGTGCCACCAGCAGTGCTCAGCGAAGGATGTACGAGCAGTACTTC; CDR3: CATSSAQRRMYEQYF
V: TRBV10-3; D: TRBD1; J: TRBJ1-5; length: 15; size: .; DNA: TGTGCCATCAGTGAGTTTACAGGGGGGCCTCAGCCCCAGCATTTT; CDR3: CAISEFTGGPQPQHF
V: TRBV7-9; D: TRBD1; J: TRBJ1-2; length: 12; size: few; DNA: TGTGCCAGTAGGACAGGCACCTTTGGCTACACCTTC; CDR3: CASRTGTFGYTF
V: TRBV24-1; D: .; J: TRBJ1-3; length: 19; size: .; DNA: TGTGCCACCAGTGACCAACCCAGCAGCCGAGGGGTAGGTGGAAACACCATATATTTT; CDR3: CATSDQPSSRGVGGNTIYF
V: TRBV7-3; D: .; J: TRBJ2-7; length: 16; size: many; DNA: TGTGCCAGCAGCTTAATTCTACGGACATCTTTAAGGGAGCAGTACTTC; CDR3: CASSLILRTSLREQYF
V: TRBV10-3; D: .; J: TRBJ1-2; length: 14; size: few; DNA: TGTGCCATCAGGGCGGAAACCAGCGAATATGGCTACACCTTC; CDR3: CAIRAETSEYGYTF
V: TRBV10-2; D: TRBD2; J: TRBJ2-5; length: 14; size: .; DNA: TGCGCCAGCAGTGAGTGGGGGGGAAATCAGCCCCAGTACTTC; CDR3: CASSEWGGNQPQYF
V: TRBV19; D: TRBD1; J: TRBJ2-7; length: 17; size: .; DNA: TGTGCCAGTAGTATAAAACCGCTAACCGGGACAGTGTACGAGCAGTACTTC; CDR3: CASSIKPLTGTVYEQYF
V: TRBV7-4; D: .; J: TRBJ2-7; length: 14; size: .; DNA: TGTGCCAGCAGCTTCCAGGGGGGAAGATACGAGCAGTACTTC; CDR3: CASSFQGGRYEQYF
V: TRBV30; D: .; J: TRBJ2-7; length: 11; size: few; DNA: TGTGCCTGGAGTGCTGGGGCCAAGCAGTACTTC; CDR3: CAWSAGAKQYF
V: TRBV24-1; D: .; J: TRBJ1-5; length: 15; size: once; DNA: TGTGCCACCAGTGATAACGGGGGGTTGGGTCAGCCCCAGCATTTT; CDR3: CATSDNGGLGQPQHF
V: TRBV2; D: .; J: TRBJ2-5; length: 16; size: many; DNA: TGTGCCAGCAGTGAAGAAGCTACAATGGGGCAAGAGACCCAGTACTTC; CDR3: CASSEEATMGQETQYF
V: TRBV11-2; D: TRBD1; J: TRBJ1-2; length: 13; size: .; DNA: TGTGCCAGCAGCTCCCAAGGGGGCTACGACTACACCTTC; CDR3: CASSSQGGYDYTF
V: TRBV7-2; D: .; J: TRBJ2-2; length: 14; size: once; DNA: TGTGCCAGCAGCTCATGGCGGAACACCGGGGAGCTGTTTTTT; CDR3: CASSSWRNTGELFF
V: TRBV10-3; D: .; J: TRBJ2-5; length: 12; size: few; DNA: TGTGCCACGAGGGGGGGTTCAGAGACCCAGTACTTC; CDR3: CATRGGSETQYF